This passage covers 22 T cell receptor beta chains from one sample sequenced in a study of T cells after yellow fever vaccination. TCRdb reanalysed the 5' RACE reads using MiXCR and keeps one entry per CDR3 protein. The repertoire holds roughly 74,000 distinct CDR3 sequences, more than 5.5% seen once, with roughly a third in the top ten. This specimen was CD8+ T cells sorted from PBMCs, taken about 5 days after the first yellow fever vaccination. The receptor source for this set is a young man who received the YFV17D yellow fever vaccine.

This clonotype was seen a few times. The gene calls are TRBV5-4 and TRBJ2-3; a weak D match, TRBD1 (6 bases). Germline V gene data show CDR1 as SGHNT and CDR2 as YYREEE (reference sequence). This CDR3 region has 14 residues. Trimming left V 1 base short and J 6 bases short, with 12 bases between. The CDR3 region is CASSLTGRRDTQYF. CDR3 coding DNA: TGTGCCAGCAGCTTGACAGGGCGTCGTGATACGCAGTATTTT. The full variable domain, completed using reference TRBV5-4 and TRBJ2-3, is ETGVTQSPTHLIKTRGQQVTLRCSSQSGHNTVSWYQQALGQGPQFIFQYYREEENGRGNFPPRFSGLQFPNYSSELNVNALELDDSALYLCASSLTGRRDTQYFGPGTRLTVL.

This clonotype has more than one count but fewer than ten. The chain links TRBV6-2 or TRBV6-3 to TRBJ2-3; D is perhaps TRBD1 or TRBD2 (5 bases each). The CDR3 runs 13 residues. Germline lookup yields CDR1 MNHEY and CDR2 SVGEGT. Trimming stripped 7 bases from V and 4 bases from J, with 12 bases between. CDR3 residues: CASISKGPDTQYF. The DNA of the CDR3 is TGTGCCAGCATCAGCAAGGGACCAGATACGCAGTATTTT.

The sample holds many counts of this clonotype. This sequence joins TRBV27 and TRBJ1-5; weak D call: TRBD1 (6 bases). The germline gives CDR1 MNHEY, CDR2 SMNVEV (reference sequence). This CDR3 has 15 amino acids. Between the trimmed V and J ends, which lost 6 bases and 5 bases, there was a span of 17 bases. The CDR3 DNA follows: TGTGCCAGCAGGCCAGGGGCGGGGAGGGATCAGCCCCAGCATTTT. It codes for CASRPGAGRDQPQHF.

The rearrangement uses TRBV5-5 and TRBJ2-1; 10 nucleotides match TRBD1. The CDR3 length is 16 residues. CDR1 is SGHKS and CDR2 is YYEKEE in the germline V gene (reference sequence). V was pared by 1 base and J by 5 bases, with 6 bases of the junction left unmatched. In DNA, the CDR3 is TGTGCCAGCAGCTTGACGAGGACAGGGGGTCACAATGAGCAGTTCTTC. This translates into CASSLTRTGGHNEQFF.

As for this clonotype: Just one base apart from a much larger clone, this may be a read error. The chain joins TRBV12-3 or TRBV12-4 to TRBJ2-7; 8 positions match TRBD1. The V segment lost 7 bases and the J segment 4 bases; nucleotides outside the gene matches: 6. The CDR3 contains 13 residues. CDR3 loop: CASKGTGAYEQYF. The CDR3 DNA reads TGTGCCAGCAAGGGGACAGGAGCTTACGAGCAGTACTTC.

This clonotype was seen only a few times. The CDR3 loop is CASSLSDSSYEQYF. As DNA, the CDR3 is TGTGCCAGCAGTTTATCGGACAGCTCCTACGAGCAGTACTTC. V and J are TRBV27 and TRBJ2-7; tentatively, D is TRBD1 (6 bases). CDR3 length equals 14 residues. CDR1 is MNHEY, CDR2 SMNVEV, per germline (reference sequence). V lost 0 bases to trimming and J lost 0 bases, with 6 bases between them.

V is TRBV4-1 and J is TRBJ2-2; D is uncertain. CDR3 length equals 17 residues. Germline assignment: CDR1 MGHRA and CDR2 YSYEKL. V lost 4 bases and J lost 4, with 19 bases in between. CDR3 in DNA: TGCGCCAGCAGCCGAGAAACAAGTCGGTCTAGCACCGGGGAGCTGTTTTTT. Its protein is CASSRETSRSSTGELFF.

This clonotype was picked up many times. The rearrangement uses TRBV9 and TRBJ1-1; 8 nucleotides align to TRBD1. From germline, CDR1 is SGDLS and CDR2 YYNGEE. Germline trimming cut 4 bases from V and 4 bases from J; bases unmatched to any gene: 9. The CDR3 spans 15 residues. CDR3 in DNA: TGTGCCAGCAGCCTCGGGACAGGTCAGAGCACTGAAGCTTTCTTT. It yields the protein CASSLGTGQSTEAFF.

In its sample, this clonotype was seen many times. The V and J genes are TRBV7-2 and TRBJ2-7, with a possible D match to TRBD1 (6 bases). The CDR3 length is 14 residues. Germline assignment: CDR1 SGHTA and CDR2 FQGNSA. V was pared by 6 bases and J by 0 bases, with 12 bases between. DNA of the CDR3: TGTGCCAGCAGTATACAGGGATCCTCCTACGAGCAGTACTTC. It codes for CASSIQGSSYEQYF.

This clonotype was seen many times. V is TRBV3-1 and J is TRBJ2-7; D is possibly TRBD2 (6 bases). Per germline, CDR1 LGHDT and CDR2 YNNKEL (reference sequence). This CDR3 has 15 residues. V lost 4 bases to trimming and J lost 0 bases, with 13 bases between them. CDR3 residues: CASSPGTGPSYEQYF. The DNA of the CDR3 is TGTGCCAGCAGCCCGGGGACTGGTCCCTCCTACGAGCAGTACTTC.

This clonotype was counted between two and nine times. The chain combines TRBV6-5 with TRBJ2-2; 10 positions agree with TRBD2. The V segment lost 0 bases and the J segment 7 bases; nucleotides outside the gene matches: 2. The CDR3 covers 15 residues. Germline V gene sequence: CDR1 MNHEY, CDR2 SVGAGI. The CDR3 loop is CASSYSSGGFGELFF. DNA for the CDR3: TGTGCCAGCAGTTACTCTAGCGGGGGGTTCGGGGAGCTGTTTTTT.

This clonotype has a count of ten or more. The CDR3 coding sequence is TGTGCCACCGGACAAAGCTCCTACAATGAGCAGTTCTTC. Its translation is CATGQSSYNEQFF. The V gene is TRBV7-9, the J gene TRBJ2-1; D is perhaps TRBD1 (5 bases). Germline loops: CDR1 SEHNR, CDR2 FQNEAQ (reference sequence). V lost 10 bases and J 0 bases, leaving 10 bases between the germline ends. CDR3 length: 13 amino acids.

Many counts were recorded for this clonotype. The chain couples TRBV13 to TRBJ1-6; 7 nucleotides agree with TRBD1. After removal of 5 bases from V and 7 bases from J, the junction contained 5 bases not matched to a gene. The CDR3 has 14 residues. Per germline, CDR1 PRHDT and CDR2 FYEKMQ (reference sequence). CDR3 loop: CASSTGQENSPLHF. In DNA form, the CDR3 reads TGTGCCAGCAGCACCGGACAGGAAAATTCACCCCTCCACTTT. Full variable domain (outside the CDR3, taken from reference TRBV13 and TRBJ1-6): AAGVIQSPRHLIKEKRETATLKCYPIPRHDTVYWYQQGPGQDPQFLISFYEKMQSDKGSIPDRFSAQQFSDYHSELNMSSLELGDSALYFCASSTGQENSPLHFGNGTRLTVT.

This clonotype was picked up many times. This chain connects TRBV20-1 to TRBJ2-4, with D maybe TRBD2 (6 bases). This CDR3 has 17 residues. The ends were cut back, 6 bases at V and 0 bases at J, with 21 bases in the middle. Germline CDR1 DFQATT, CDR2 SNEGSKA (reference sequence). The CDR3 protein is CSANAGQGLLAKNIQYF. The CDR3 coding sequence is TGCAGTGCCAATGCGGGGCAGGGCCTGTTAGCCAAAAACATTCAGTACTTC.

This clonotype was detected a few times. V gene TRBV12-5 combines with J gene TRBJ2-7; D gene uncertain. The germline V and J ends were trimmed by 1 base and 7 bases, with 8 bases remaining between them. In germline, CDR1 is LGHNT, CDR2 FRNRAP. The CDR3 totals 12 residues. The CDR3 DNA reads TGTGCTAGTGGTTTGGACCAGACGGAGCAGTACTTC. Its protein is CASGLDQTEQYF.

This clonotype turned up a few times. The rearrangement joins TRBV12-3 or TRBV12-4 to TRBJ1-4; 9 bases map to TRBD1. V trimming: 6 bases; J trimming: 7 bases; junction bases outside the gene matches: 9. CDR3 length: 15 amino acids. The CDR3 region has the DNA TGTGCCAGCAGCCCTGAACAGGGGGCGCTTGAAAAACTGTTTTTT. Amino acids: CASSPEQGALEKLFF.

This clonotype showed up just a few times. The V call is TRBV24-1, the J call TRBJ1-5; D gene uncertain. V was pared by 0 bases and J by 4 bases, with 0 bases between. This CDR3 has 12 amino acids. Germline V gene lookup returns CDR1 KGHDR and CDR2 SFDVKD. The CDR3: CATSDLNQPQHF. In DNA, the CDR3 is TGTGCCACCAGTGATTTGAATCAGCCCCAGCATTTT.

This clonotype was counted ten times or more. The CDR3 loop is CASSFMTGAYEQYF. The CDR3 DNA sequence: TGTGCCAGCAGCTTCATGACAGGGGCCTACGAGCAGTACTTC. The chain uses TRBV5-6 and TRBJ2-7; 8 nucleotides line up with TRBD1. The CDR3 totals 14 residues. CDR1 and CDR2 (germline): SGHDT, YYEEEE. The ends lost 2 bases at V and 2 bases at J; junction bases unmatched: 3.

This clonotype was seen more than once but under ten times. The DNA for the CDR3 is TGTGCCAGCAGTGGGGGGTACAATGAGCAGTTCTTC. Protein sequence: CASSGGYNEQFF. The rearrangement joins TRBV6-6 to TRBJ2-1; perhaps TRBD2 as D (6 bases). This CDR3 spans 12 amino acids. Germline CDR1 and CDR2: MNHNY and SVGAGI (reference sequence). V was trimmed by 5 bases and J by 4 bases, leaving 6 bases between them.

This clonotype was counted ten times or more. J is TRBJ2-2 and V is TRBV5-1; 10 nucleotides line up with TRBD1. Germline loops: CDR1 SGHRS, CDR2 YFSETQ. CDR3 length: 17 residues. Germline trimming cut 2 bases from V and 7 bases from J; bases unmatched to any gene: 11. CDR3 amino acids: CASSLLRQGAHNGELFF. CDR3 nucleotides: TGCGCCAGCAGCTTATTGAGACAGGGGGCTCACAACGGGGAGCTGTTTTTT.

This chain connects TRBV11-1 to TRBJ2-7; D uncertain. The CDR3 loop spans 18 amino acids. V lost 0 bases and J 1 base, leaving 19 bases between the germline ends. The germline gives CDR1 SGHAT, CDR2 FQDESV (reference sequence). DNA of the CDR3: TGTGCCAGCAGCTTAGCGAAGTCGGGCCATCAACAATCCTACGAGCAGTACTTC. The encoded protein is CASSLAKSGHQQSYEQYF.

This clonotype has a handful of counts. The chain joins TRBV4-1 to TRBJ2-5; unclear D gene. The V end was cut by 0 bases, the J end by 2 bases, with 10 bases between. The germline V gene has CDR1 MGHRA and CDR2 YSYEKL. The CDR3 loop spans 15 amino acids. The CDR3 reads CASSQDRQEQETQYF. The CDR3 DNA follows: TGCGCCAGCAGCCAAGATCGCCAGGAGCAAGAGACCCAGTACTTC.